These 9 T cell receptor beta chains originate from one sample sequenced in a study of Ad26.COV2.S vaccination and SARS-CoV-2 variants. The treatment was: some 19 received Ad26.COV2.S at low or high dose, single or two shots; 5 received placebo; per-sample allocation not given. Samples came from day 63 after the first vaccine or placebo injection. Generated by immunoSEQ multiplex PCR, the TCRdb table keeps only in-frame clones and is missing some. The table includes hundreds of thousands of clones, 70% to 90% detected once. The sequencing here drew on peripheral blood, taken in a trial of Ad26.COV2.S vaccine versus placebo. All receptors come from a person aged 18-60 years who received the Ad26.COV2.S COVID-19 vaccine or a placebo.

The genes are TRBV10-3 and TRBJ2-1; 7 bases line up with TRBD2. The CDR3 is made up of 16 amino acids. With V trimmed by 7 bases and J by 6 bases, 15 bases remained unmatched. Germline lookup yields CDR1 ENHRY and CDR2 SYGVKD. This CDR3 is CAIKPATAGSANEQFF. CDR3 DNA sequence: TGTGCCATCAAGCCGGCGACAGCGGGGTCGGCCAATGAGCAGTTCTTC.

This chain connects TRBV9 to TRBJ2-5; tentatively, D is TRBD1 or TRBD2 (5 bases each). Germline V gene lookup returns CDR1 SGDLS and CDR2 YYNGEE. This CDR3 contains 15 residues. Deletions cut 3 bases from V and 2 bases from J, with 14 bases between. CDR3 nucleotides: TGTGCCAGCAGCGCCCCGCGTGGGGGACAAGAGACCCAGTACTTC. Translated: CASSAPRGGQETQYF. Supplemented by reference TRBV9 and TRBJ2-5, the full variable domain reads DSGVTQTPKHLITATGQRVTLRCSPRSGDLSVYWYQQSLDQGLQFLIQYYNGEERAKGNILERFSAQQFPDLHSELNLSSLELGDSALYFCASSAPRGGQETQYFGPGTRLLVL.

V usage is TRBV10-3 and J usage is TRBJ2-7, with TRBD2 matching over 9 bases. Germline CDR1 is ENHRY and CDR2 is SYGVKD. The V gene end was trimmed by 11 bases and the J gene end by 4 bases; junction bases not matched to a gene: 9. This CDR3 spans 13 amino acids. The CDR3 is CAVKTSGTYEQYF. The CDR3 bases are TGTGCCGTTAAGACTAGCGGAACTTACGAGCAGTACTTC.

The chain recombines TRBV6-5 with TRBJ2-1, with a possible D match to TRBD2 (5 bases). Looked up from germline, CDR1 is MNHEY and CDR2 is SVGAGI. CDR3 length equals 14 residues. Trimming removed 0 bases at V and 6 bases at J, with 9 bases between. The chain's CDR3 is CASSYSRVINEQFF. CDR3 nucleotide sequence: TGTGCCAGCAGTTACTCGAGGGTGATCAATGAGCAGTTCTTC.

The chain joins TRBV12-3 or TRBV12-4 to TRBJ2-1; D is unclear. The CDR3 runs to 13 residues. The ends were cut back, 7 bases at V and 9 bases at J, with 16 bases in the middle. The DNA for the CDR3 is TGTGCCAGCACTCGATCGCCCCCCATTGAGCAGTTCTTC. Protein sequence: CASTRSPPIEQFF.

In its sample, this clone was seen a few times. CDR3 sequence: CASSLSGGKANEQFF. The CDR3 DNA sequence: TGTGCCAGCAGCTTATCCGGCGGGAAGGCGAATGAGCAGTTCTTC. The V gene is TRBV7-2, the J gene TRBJ2-1; D may be TRBD2 (6 bases). The germline V gene has CDR1 SGHTA and CDR2 FQGNSA. This CDR3 comprises 15 residues. The V and J ends lost 2 bases and 7 bases respectively, with 15 bases between them.

The rearrangement joins TRBV7-9 to TRBJ2-1, with 11 bases fitting TRBD2. The CDR3 contains 14 residues. Per the germline V gene, CDR1 is SEHNR and CDR2 is FQNEAQ (reference sequence). V lost 5 bases and J lost 14; bases outside the gene matches: 11. CDR3 residues: CASSQGLAVTGEFF. The CDR3 DNA reads as TGTGCCAGCAGCCAGGGACTAGCGGTTACAGGGGAGTTCTTC.

V gene TRBV30 combines with J gene TRBJ1-6; D might be TRBD1 (5 bases). The CDR3 has 13 amino acids. V was shortened by 5 bases and J by 6 bases, with 11 bases between the two germline ends. The germline V gene has CDR1 GTSNPN and CDR2 SVGIG (reference sequence). CDR3 loop: CAWEQVFNSPLHF. DNA of the CDR3: TGTGCCTGGGAACAGGTTTTTAATTCACCCCTCCACTTT. The variable domain in full, with the rest retrieved from reference TRBV30 and TRBJ1-6, is SQTIHQWPATLVQPVGSPLSLECTVEGTSNPNLYWYRQAAGRGLQLLFYSVGIGQISSEVPQNLSASRPQDRQFILSSKKLLLSDSGFYLCAWEQVFNSPLHFGNGTRLTVT.

V usage is TRBV2 and J usage is TRBJ1-5; a possible D gene is TRBD1 (6 bases). V was trimmed by 8 bases and J by 3 bases, leaving 20 bases between them. The germline CDR1 and CDR2 sequences are SNHLY and FYNNEI. This CDR3 region has 16 residues. The CDR3 protein is CASQYYREGLNQPQHF. CDR3 nucleotides: TGTGCCAGCCAGTATTACAGGGAGGGCCTCAATCAGCCCCAGCATTTT.